This T cell receptor (beta chain) was captured in a study of T cell responses to AZD1222 COVID-19 vaccine. The CDR3 sequence is 13 residues long. The V gene lost 7 bases and the J gene lost 2 bases, with 12 bases spanning the gap. Germline CDR1 and CDR2: MNHEY and SVGAGI. The count of this clone is one. Method: immunoSEQ multiplex PCR; TCRdb's copy keeps in-frame clones and lacks some. In the table there are 150,000 to 200,000 clones, about 92% of which are singletons. The receptor was derived from an adult in good health. Sequences were derived from peripheral blood, sampled on day 0 of AZD1222 vaccination. The V gene is TRBV6-5, the J gene TRBJ2-7; possible D gene TRBD1, 6 bases. CDR3 in amino acids: CASTPQGTYEQYF. The CDR3 DNA is TGTGCCAGCACCCCCCAGGGGACCTACGAGCAGTACTTC.